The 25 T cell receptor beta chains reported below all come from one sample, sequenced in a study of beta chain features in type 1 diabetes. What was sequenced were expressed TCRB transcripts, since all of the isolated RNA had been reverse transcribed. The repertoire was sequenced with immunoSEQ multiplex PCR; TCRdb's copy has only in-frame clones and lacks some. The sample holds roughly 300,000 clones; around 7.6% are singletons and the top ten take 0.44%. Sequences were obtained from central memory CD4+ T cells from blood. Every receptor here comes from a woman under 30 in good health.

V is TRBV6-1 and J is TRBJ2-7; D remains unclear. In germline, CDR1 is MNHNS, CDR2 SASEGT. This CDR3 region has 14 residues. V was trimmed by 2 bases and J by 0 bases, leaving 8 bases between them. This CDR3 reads CASSELHSSYEQYF. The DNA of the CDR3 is TGTGCCAGCAGTGAACTGCACAGCTCCTACGAGCAGTACTTC.

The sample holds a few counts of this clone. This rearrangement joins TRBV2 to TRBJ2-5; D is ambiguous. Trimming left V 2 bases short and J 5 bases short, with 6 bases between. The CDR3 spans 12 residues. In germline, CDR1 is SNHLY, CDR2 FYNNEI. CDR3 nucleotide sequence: TGTGCCAGCAGTGAATTTGTGGAGACCCAGTACTTC. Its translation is CASSEFVETQYF.

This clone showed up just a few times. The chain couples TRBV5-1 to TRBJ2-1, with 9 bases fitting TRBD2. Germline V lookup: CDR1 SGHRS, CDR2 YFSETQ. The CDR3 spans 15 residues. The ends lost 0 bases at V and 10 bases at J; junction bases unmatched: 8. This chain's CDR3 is CASSLEGGRASEQFF. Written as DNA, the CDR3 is TGCGCCAGCAGCTTGGAAGGCGGGAGGGCCTCAGAGCAGTTCTTC.

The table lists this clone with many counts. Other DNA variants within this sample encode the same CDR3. CDR3 DNA sequence: TGTGCCAGCAGCCCGACCTCTGGGGCCAACGTCCTGACTTTC. This gives the protein CASSPTSGANVLTF. This sequence joins TRBV7-2 and TRBJ2-6; D remains unclear. V was cut by 5 bases and J by 0 bases, with 5 bases left in between. The CDR3 consists of 14 residues. CDR1 and CDR2 (germline): SGHTA, FQGNSA.

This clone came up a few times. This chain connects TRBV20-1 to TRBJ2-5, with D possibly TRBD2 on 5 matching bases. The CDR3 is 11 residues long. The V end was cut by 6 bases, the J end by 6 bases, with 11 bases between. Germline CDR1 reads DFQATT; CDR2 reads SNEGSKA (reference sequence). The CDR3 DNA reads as TGCAGTGCCTTTGACTATAAGACCCAGTACTTC. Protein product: CSAFDYKTQYF.

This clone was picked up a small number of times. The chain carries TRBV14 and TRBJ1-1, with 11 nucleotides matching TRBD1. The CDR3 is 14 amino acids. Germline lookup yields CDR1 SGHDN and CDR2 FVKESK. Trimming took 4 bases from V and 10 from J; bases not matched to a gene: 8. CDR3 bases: TGTGCCAGCAGCCCCCGGCCGGACAGGGGGCCAGCTTTCTTT. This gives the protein CASSPRPDRGPAFF.

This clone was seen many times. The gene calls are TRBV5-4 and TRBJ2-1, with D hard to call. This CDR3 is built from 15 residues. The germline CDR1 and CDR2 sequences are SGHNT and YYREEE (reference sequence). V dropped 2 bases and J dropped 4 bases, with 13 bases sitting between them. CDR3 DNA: TGTGCCAGCAGCTTACGTGGAATGCTGTACAATGAGCAGTTCTTC. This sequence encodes CASSLRGMLYNEQFF.

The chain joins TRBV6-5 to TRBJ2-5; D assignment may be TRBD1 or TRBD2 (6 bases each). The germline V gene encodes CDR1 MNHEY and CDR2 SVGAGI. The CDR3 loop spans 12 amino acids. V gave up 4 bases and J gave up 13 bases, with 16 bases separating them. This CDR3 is CASSSNTGAGYF. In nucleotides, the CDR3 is TGTGCCAGCAGTTCCAACACGGGGGCTGGGTACTTC.

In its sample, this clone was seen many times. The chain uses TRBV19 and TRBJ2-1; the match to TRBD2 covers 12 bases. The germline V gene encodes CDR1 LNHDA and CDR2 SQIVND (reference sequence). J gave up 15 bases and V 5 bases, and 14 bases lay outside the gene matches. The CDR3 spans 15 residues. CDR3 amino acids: CASSQASGRARSLFF. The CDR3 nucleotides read TGTGCCAGTAGTCAGGCTAGCGGGAGGGCCAGAAGTCTGTTCTTC.

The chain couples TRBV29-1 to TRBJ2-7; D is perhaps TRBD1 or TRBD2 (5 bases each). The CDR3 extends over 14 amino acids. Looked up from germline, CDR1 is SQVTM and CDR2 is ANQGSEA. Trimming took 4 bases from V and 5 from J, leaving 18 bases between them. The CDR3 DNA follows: TGCAGCGTTGCGGGGCGGGCTAGCAGCCACGAGCAGTACTTC. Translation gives CSVAGRASSHEQYF.

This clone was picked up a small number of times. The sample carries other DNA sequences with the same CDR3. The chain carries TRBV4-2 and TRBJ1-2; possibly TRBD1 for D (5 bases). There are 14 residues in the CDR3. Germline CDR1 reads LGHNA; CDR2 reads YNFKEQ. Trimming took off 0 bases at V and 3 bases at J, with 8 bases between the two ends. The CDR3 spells CASSQDTGDYGYTF. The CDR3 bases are TGTGCCAGCAGCCAAGATACAGGAGACTATGGCTACACCTTC.

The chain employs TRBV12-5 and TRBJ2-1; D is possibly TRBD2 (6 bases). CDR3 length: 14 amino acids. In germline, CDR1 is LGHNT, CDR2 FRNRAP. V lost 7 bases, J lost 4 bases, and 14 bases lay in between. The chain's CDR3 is CASAPSGGYNEQFF. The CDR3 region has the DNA TGTGCTAGTGCCCCCTCCGGGGGATACAATGAGCAGTTCTTC.

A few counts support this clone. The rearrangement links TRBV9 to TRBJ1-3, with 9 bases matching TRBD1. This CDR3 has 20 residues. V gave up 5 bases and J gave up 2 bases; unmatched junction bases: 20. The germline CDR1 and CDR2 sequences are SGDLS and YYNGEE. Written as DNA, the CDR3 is TGTGCCAGCAGTGGGCAGGTCGGGACAGGGACAACGCGGCCTGGAAACACCATATATTTT. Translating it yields CASSGQVGTGTTRPGNTIYF.

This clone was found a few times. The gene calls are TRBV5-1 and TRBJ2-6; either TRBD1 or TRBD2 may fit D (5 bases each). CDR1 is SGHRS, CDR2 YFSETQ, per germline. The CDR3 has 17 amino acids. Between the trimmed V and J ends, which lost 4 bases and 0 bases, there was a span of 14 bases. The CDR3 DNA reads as TGCGCCAGCAGCGCCGGGGCGCCCGCCTCTGGGGCCAACGTCCTGACTTTC. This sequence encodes CASSAGAPASGANVLTF.

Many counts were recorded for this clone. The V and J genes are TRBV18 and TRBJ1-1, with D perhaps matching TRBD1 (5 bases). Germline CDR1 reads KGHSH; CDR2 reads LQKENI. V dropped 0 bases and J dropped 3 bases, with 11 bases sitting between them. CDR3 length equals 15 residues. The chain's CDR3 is CASSPPSRGDTEAFF. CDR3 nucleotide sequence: TGTGCCAGCTCACCACCGTCAAGGGGAGACACTGAAGCTTTCTTT.

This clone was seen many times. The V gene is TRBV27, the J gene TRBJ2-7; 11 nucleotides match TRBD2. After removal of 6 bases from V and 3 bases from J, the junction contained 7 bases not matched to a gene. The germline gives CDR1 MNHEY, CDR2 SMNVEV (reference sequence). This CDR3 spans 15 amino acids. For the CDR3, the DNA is TGTGCCAGCAGCCTAGCGGGAGGTTATCTCTACGAGCAGTACTTC. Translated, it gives CASSLAGGYLYEQYF.

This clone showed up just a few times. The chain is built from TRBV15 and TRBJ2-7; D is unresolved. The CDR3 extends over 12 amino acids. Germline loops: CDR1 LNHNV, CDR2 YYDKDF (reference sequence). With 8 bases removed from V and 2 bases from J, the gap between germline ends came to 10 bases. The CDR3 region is CATLGRPYEQYF. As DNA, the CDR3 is TGTGCCACCCTTGGAAGGCCCTACGAGCAGTACTTC.

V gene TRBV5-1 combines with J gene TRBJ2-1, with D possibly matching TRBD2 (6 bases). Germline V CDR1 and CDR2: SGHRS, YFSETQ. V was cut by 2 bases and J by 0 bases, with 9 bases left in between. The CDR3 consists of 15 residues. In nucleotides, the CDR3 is TGCGCCAGCAGCTTTGTAGCGGACTCCTACAATGAGCAGTTCTTC. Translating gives CASSFVADSYNEQFF.

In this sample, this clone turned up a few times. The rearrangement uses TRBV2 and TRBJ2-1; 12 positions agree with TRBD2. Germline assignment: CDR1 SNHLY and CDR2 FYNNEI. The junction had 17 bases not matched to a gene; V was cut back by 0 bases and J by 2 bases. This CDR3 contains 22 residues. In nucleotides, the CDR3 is TGTGCCAGCAGTGAAGCTGCTAGCGGGAGGGCCAAACCCAATGCGGCCTACAATGAGCAGTTCTTC. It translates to CASSEAASGRAKPNAAYNEQFF.

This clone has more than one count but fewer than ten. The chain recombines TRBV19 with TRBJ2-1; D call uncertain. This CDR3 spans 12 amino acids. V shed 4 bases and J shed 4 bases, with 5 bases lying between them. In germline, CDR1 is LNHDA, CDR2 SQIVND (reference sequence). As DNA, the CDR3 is TGTGCCAGTAGTAAGGGATACAATGAGCAGTTCTTC. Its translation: CASSKGYNEQFF.

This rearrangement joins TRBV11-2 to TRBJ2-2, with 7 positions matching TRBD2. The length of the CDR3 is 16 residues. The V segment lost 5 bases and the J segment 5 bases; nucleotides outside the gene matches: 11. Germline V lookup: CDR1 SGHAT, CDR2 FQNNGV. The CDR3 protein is CASSTRRGVLTGELFF. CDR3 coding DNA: TGTGCCAGCAGCACCCGACGGGGGGTTTTGACCGGGGAGCTGTTTTTT.

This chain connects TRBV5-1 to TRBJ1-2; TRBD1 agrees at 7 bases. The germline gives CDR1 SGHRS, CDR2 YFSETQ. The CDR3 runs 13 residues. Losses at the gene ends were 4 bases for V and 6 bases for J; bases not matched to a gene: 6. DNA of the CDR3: TGCGCCAGCAGCCTCGACAGGGTTGATGGCTACACCTTC. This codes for CASSLDRVDGYTF.

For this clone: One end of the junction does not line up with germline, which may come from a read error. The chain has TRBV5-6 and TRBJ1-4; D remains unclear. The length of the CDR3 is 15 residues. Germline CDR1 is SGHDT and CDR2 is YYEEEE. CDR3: CACSLFAATNEKLFF. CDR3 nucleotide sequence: TGTGCCTGCAGCTTGTTTGCAGCAACTAATGAAAAACTGTTTTTT.

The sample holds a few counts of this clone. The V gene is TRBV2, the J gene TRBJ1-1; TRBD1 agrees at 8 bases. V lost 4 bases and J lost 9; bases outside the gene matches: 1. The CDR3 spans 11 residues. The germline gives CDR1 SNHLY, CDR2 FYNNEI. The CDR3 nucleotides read TGTGCCAGCAGTGGGGACAGGAAAGCTTTCTTT. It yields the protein CASSGDRKAFF.

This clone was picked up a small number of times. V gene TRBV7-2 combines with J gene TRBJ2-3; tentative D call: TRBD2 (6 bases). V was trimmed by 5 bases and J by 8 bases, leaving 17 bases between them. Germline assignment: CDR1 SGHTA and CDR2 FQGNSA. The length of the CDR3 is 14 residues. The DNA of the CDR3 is TGTGCCAGCAGCCCCCGACCACTGGGGGGTACGCAGTATTTT. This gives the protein CASSPRPLGGTQYF.